Shown below are 18 T cell receptor beta chains from a single sample sequenced in a study of human T cells and chemical hapten exposure listed by TCRdb under 2021. Receptor amplification or capture employed 5' RACE. The instrument was an Illumina MiSeq. TCRdb reworked the public reads: Q25 trimming with fastp, MiXCR clone assembly, productive beta chains retained. CDR3 protein duplicates are merged, each entry listing the most common genes and DNA. This sample gives about 81,000 distinct CDR3 sequences in total; roughly 8% of them show up just once. Under 3% of the sample comes from the top ten. Unfractionated whole blood was collected in Tempus Blood RNA tubes, and total RNA was extracted from that blood. The receptors derive from a male donor in good health.

This clonotype appeared many times. The rearrangement joins TRBV6-5 to TRBJ2-5; D remains ambiguous. This CDR3 region has 15 residues. With 6 bases removed from V and 0 bases from J, the gap between germline ends came to 14 bases. The germline gives CDR1 MNHEY, CDR2 SVGAGI. CDR3 sequence (DNA): TGTGCCAGCAGGTCCGATGTGACGTACCAAGAGACCCAGTACTTC. Protein sequence: CASRSDVTYQETQYF.

The chain recombines TRBV5-1 with TRBJ1-1; 9 nucleotides agree with TRBD1. Looked up from germline, CDR1 is SGHRS and CDR2 is YFSETQ. The CDR3 runs to 13 residues. With 3 bases clipped from V and 7 bases from J, the junction kept 4 bases outside the gene matches. The chain's CDR3 is CASSSGQGIEAFF. The CDR3 DNA reads TGCGCCAGCAGCTCGGGACAGGGTATTGAAGCTTTCTTT.

This clonotype came up many times. The rearrangement links TRBV20-1 to TRBJ2-3; 8 positions agree with TRBD2. The V and J ends lost 6 bases and 0 bases, in that order; junction bases with no gene match: 5. The CDR3 length is 14 residues. Germline CDR1 reads DFQATT; CDR2 reads SNEGSKA (reference sequence). The CDR3 sequence: CSAFSGASTDTQYF. Here the CDR3 DNA reads TGCAGTGCATTTAGCGGGGCGAGCACAGATACGCAGTATTTT.

This clonotype has more than one count but fewer than ten. This chain links TRBV11-2 with TRBJ1-2; 7 nucleotides line up with TRBD1. Germline V gives CDR1 SGHAT, CDR2 FQNNGV. The ends lost 6 bases at V and 2 bases at J; junction bases unmatched: 6. CDR3 size: 14 residues. The CDR3 DNA is TGTGCCAGCAGTACAGGGGTAGGAAACTATGGCTACACCTTC. Its translation is CASSTGVGNYGYTF. The variable domain in full, with the rest retrieved from reference TRBV11-2 and TRBJ1-2, is EAGVAQSPRYKIIEKRQSVAFWCNPISGHATLYWYQQILGQGPKLLIQFQNNGVVDDSQLPKDRFSAERLKGVDSTLKIQPAKLEDSAVYLCASSTGVGNYGYTFGSGTRLTVV.

The chain employs TRBV7-2 and TRBJ1-5; D may be TRBD1 (5 bases). Germline CDR1 SGHTA, CDR2 FQGNSA. Between the trimmed V and J ends, which lost 5 bases and 0 bases, there was a span of 14 bases. The CDR3 runs 16 residues. The CDR3 DNA sequence: TGTGCCAGCAGCGAAGGGGCGGACGTTAGCAATCAGCCCCAGCATTTT. Protein product: CASSEGADVSNQPQHF.

This clonotype has just a few counts. The chain has TRBV12-3 or TRBV12-4 and TRBJ1-2; 8 nucleotides agree with TRBD1. This CDR3 is built from 12 residues. V lost 7 bases, J lost 9 bases, and 7 bases stayed unmatched. The CDR3 DNA follows: TGTGCCAGCACCCACCGACAGGGGAGCTACACCTTC. Translating it yields CASTHRQGSYTF.

This clonotype has a handful of counts. This chain links TRBV7-2 with TRBJ2-3; 8 nucleotides align to TRBD1. Germline V gene lookup returns CDR1 SGHTA and CDR2 FQGNSA. Germline trimming cut 4 bases from V and 1 base from J; bases unmatched to any gene: 4. The CDR3 runs to 15 residues. In DNA form, the CDR3 reads TGTGCCAGCAGCTCTCAGGGGGCAGGCACAGATACGCAGTATTTT. Its protein product is CASSSQGAGTDTQYF.

The V call is TRBV12-3 or TRBV12-4, the J call TRBJ2-3, with a possible D match to TRBD1 (5 bases). The germline V and J ends were trimmed by 3 bases and 6 bases, with 13 bases remaining between them. The CDR3 spans 14 residues. The CDR3 loop is CASSFRSGSDTQYF. In nucleotides, the CDR3 is TGTGCCAGCAGTTTTCGGTCAGGGTCGGATACGCAGTATTTT.

This clonotype was seen a handful of times. This sequence joins TRBV10-3 and TRBJ2-5, with unresolved D. Looked up from germline, CDR1 is ENHRY and CDR2 is SYGVKD. Trimming cost V 1 base and J 6 bases, with 15 bases left between them. This CDR3 contains 15 residues. The CDR3 DNA reads as TGTGCCATCAGTGAGTTCTCGCGGAGTGGCAAGACCCAGTACTTC. This sequence encodes CAISEFSRSGKTQYF.

The J gene is TRBJ1-1, the V gene TRBV14; 8 nucleotides agree with TRBD1. Germline-derived CDR1 and CDR2 are SGHDN and FVKESK. The CDR3 totals 15 residues. V lost 2 bases and J lost 1; bases outside the gene matches: 3. CDR3: CASSQRTGRNTEAFF. Written as DNA, the CDR3 is TGTGCCAGCAGCCAACGGACAGGGAGGAACACTGAAGCTTTCTTT.

This clonotype came up many times. V gene TRBV20-1 combines with J gene TRBJ2-1; D is perhaps TRBD2 (6 bases). Germline CDR1 DFQATT, CDR2 SNEGSKA (reference sequence). The V end was cut by 5 bases, the J end by 2 bases, with 16 bases between. CDR3 length: 15 amino acids. The CDR3 reads CSAFPPGGTYNEQFF. The CDR3 nucleotides read TGCAGTGCTTTTCCCCCTGGGGGGACCTACAATGAGCAGTTCTTC.

V gene TRBV6-5 combines with J gene TRBJ1-1, with D uncertain. Germline CDR1 and CDR2: MNHEY and SVGAGI. V lost 4 bases, J lost 7 bases, and 22 bases lay in between. The CDR3 totals 16 residues. The CDR3 DNA reads TGTGCCAGCAGTTCCTGGAGGAAGCCCTCCAACGATGAAGCTTTCTTT. It translates to CASSSWRKPSNDEAFF.

There are many counts of this clonotype. The rearrangement joins TRBV4-3 to TRBJ2-7; D unresolved. CDR1 LGHNA and CDR2 YSLEER come from the germline V gene. This CDR3 has 11 residues. With 2 bases removed from V and 5 bases from J, the gap between germline ends came to 4 bases. The DNA for the CDR3 is TGCGCCAGCAGCCAAAATGACGAGCAGTACTTC. It translates to CASSQNDEQYF.

The V call is TRBV7-9, the J call TRBJ2-2; 11 bases are shared with TRBD1. With 6 bases clipped from V and 5 bases from J, the junction kept 11 bases outside the gene matches. The germline V gene encodes CDR1 SEHNR and CDR2 FQNEAQ (reference sequence). This CDR3 contains 17 residues. CDR3 DNA: TGTGCCAGCAGTTTGGGACAGGGGGGCGACCTTACCGGGGAGCTGTTTTTT. Protein sequence: CASSLGQGGDLTGELFF.

The chain is built from TRBV6-5 and TRBJ1-2, with D possibly being TRBD1 (5 bases). Trimming cost V 0 bases and J 6 bases, with 14 bases left between them. Per the germline V gene, CDR1 is MNHEY and CDR2 is SVGAGI. This CDR3 region has 15 residues. CDR3 sequence (DNA): TGTGCCAGCAGTTACTCGGCAGGGCCGGATCATGGCTACACCTTC. This encodes CASSYSAGPDHGYTF.

This clonotype showed up just a few times. The chain recombines TRBV27 with TRBJ1-2; 9 bases match TRBD1. The V and J ends lost 5 bases and 4 bases, in that order; junction bases with no gene match: 20. The CDR3 is made up of 19 amino acids. Germline-derived CDR1 and CDR2 are MNHEY and SMNVEV (reference sequence). The CDR3 sequence is CASSPLWKGTGFQLYGYTF. As DNA, the CDR3 is TGTGCCAGCAGTCCGTTATGGAAGGGGACAGGGTTCCAGCTCTATGGCTACACCTTC.

J is TRBJ2-1 and V is TRBV10-3; TRBD1 or TRBD2 may be the D gene (5 bases each). The CDR3 spans 12 residues. V was cut by 10 bases and J by 7 bases, with 14 bases left in between. CDR1 and CDR2 (germline): ENHRY, SYGVKD. The CDR3 sequence: CATLRDRNEQFF. Written as DNA, the CDR3 is TGTGCCACCCTCCGGGACCGGAATGAGCAGTTCTTC.

The chain has TRBV29-1 and TRBJ1-2; 12 nucleotides agree with TRBD1. The CDR3 consists of 14 residues. Germline CDR1 SQVTM, CDR2 ANQGSEA. The V and J ends lost 3 bases and 8 bases, in that order; junction bases with no gene match: 7. CDR3 sequence (DNA): TGCAGCGTTGAGGCGGGACAGGGGGCGCCCGGCTACACCTTC. The encoded protein is CSVEAGQGAPGYTF. The whole variable domain, filled in from reference TRBV29-1 and TRBJ1-2, reads SAVISQKPSRDICQRGTSLTIQCQVDSQVTMMFWYRQQPGQSLTLIATANQGSEATYESGFVIDKFPISRPNLTFSTLTVSNMSPEDSSIYLCSVEAGQGAPGYTFGSGTRLTVV.